These 9 T cell receptor beta chains were all obtained from the same sample, sequenced in a study of blood T cell repertoires in COVID-19. Assay used: immunoSEQ multiplex PCR; TCRdb lists only in-frame clones, some missing. The sample carries roughly 120,000 clones, 84% recorded once. The sequencing input was peripheral blood. These receptors were collected from a woman aged 40 to 50 with acute or convalescent COVID-19.

V usage is TRBV9 and J usage is TRBJ2-6, with D possibly matching TRBD1 (5 bases). V lost 3 bases to trimming and J lost 13 bases, with 14 bases between them. The CDR3 sequence is 13 residues long. Germline loops: CDR1 SGDLS, CDR2 YYNGEE. In nucleotides, the CDR3 is TGTGCCAGCAGCGGGGTCCAGGGTGGGGTCCTGACTTTC. As protein: CASSGVQGGVLTF.

CDR3 sequence reads: CASSWGDRTSNQPQHF. The CDR3 coding sequence is TGTGCCAGCAGCTGGGGGGACCGTACCAGCAATCAGCCCCAGCATTTT. The gene calls are TRBV5-8 and TRBJ1-5; weak D call: TRBD1 (5 bases). V gave up 3 bases and J gave up 1 base, with 14 bases separating them. CDR3 size: 16 residues. Germline values: CDR1 SGHTS, CDR2 YDEGEE.

The V call is TRBV6-5, the J call TRBJ2-7; TRBD1 is a possible D gene (6 bases). Germline V gene data show CDR1 as MNHEY and CDR2 as SVGAGI. The CDR3 totals 14 residues. Trimming shortened V by 2 bases and J by 1 base, and 9 bases separated the two germline ends. Written as DNA, the CDR3 is TGTGCCAGCAGTTACCTCGGGACATCCTACGAGCAGTACTTC. This gives the protein CASSYLGTSYEQYF.

The chain couples TRBV7-2 to TRBJ2-1, with 8 bases fitting TRBD1. This CDR3 contains 16 residues. V shed 4 bases and J 3 bases; nucleotides not matched to a gene: 8. Germline V gene lookup returns CDR1 SGHTA and CDR2 FQGNSA. CDR3 protein: CASSYFPGTGYNEQFF. The CDR3 bases are TGTGCCAGCAGCTACTTCCCCGGGACAGGCTACAATGAGCAGTTCTTC.

The chain combines TRBV5-6 with TRBJ1-4, with TRBD1 matching 7 bases. J gave up 5 bases and V 3 bases, and 7 bases lay outside the gene matches. Germline lookup yields CDR1 SGHDT and CDR2 YYEEEE. CDR3 length equals 15 residues. The CDR3 loop is CASSWRTGLNEKLFF. The CDR3 coding sequence is TGTGCCAGCAGCTGGAGGACAGGTTTAAATGAAAAACTGTTTTTT.

This rearrangement joins TRBV2 to TRBJ2-7, with D perhaps TRBD2 (5 bases). This CDR3 has 13 amino acids. The germline V and J ends were trimmed by 11 bases and 9 bases, with 23 bases remaining between them. Germline V gene lookup returns CDR1 SNHLY and CDR2 FYNNEI. The CDR3: CASFLLVGKGQYF. In DNA, the CDR3 is TGTGCCTCCTTTCTACTAGTGGGGAAGGGGCAGTACTTC.

The chain is built from TRBV19 and TRBJ1-4, with D perhaps TRBD1 (5 bases). Germline lookup yields CDR1 LNHDA and CDR2 SQIVND (reference sequence). V lost 0 bases and J lost 10, with 18 bases in between. This CDR3 contains 16 residues. In DNA form, the CDR3 reads TGTGCCAGTAGTATAGATCAGGCCGTTCCGGGGGGAAAACTGTTTTTT. The encoded protein is CASSIDQAVPGGKLFF.

This clone was observed once. The chain has TRBV5-5 and TRBJ1-2; 7 bases map to TRBD1. Germline trimming cut 0 bases from V and 3 bases from J; bases unmatched to any gene: 2. CDR3 length: 14 amino acids. The germline V gene encodes CDR1 SGHKS and CDR2 YYEKEE (reference sequence). This CDR3 reads CASSLDRGDYGYTF. The CDR3 DNA sequence: TGTGCCAGCAGCTTGGACAGGGGTGACTATGGCTACACCTTC.

The chain employs TRBV6-1 and TRBJ1-5, with 8 bases that match TRBD1. The germline V gene has CDR1 MNHNS and CDR2 SASEGT. V was pared by 1 base and J by 7 bases, with 9 bases of the junction left unmatched. This CDR3 is 16 amino acids long. This CDR3 reads CASSEGFRGRGQPQHF. CDR3 nucleotides: TGTGCCAGCAGTGAAGGTTTCAGGGGGCGAGGCCAGCCCCAGCATTTT.